These T cell receptor beta chains were read from a single sample in a study of cytomegalovirus exposure and HLA in healthy donors. The repertoire was sequenced with immunoSEQ multiplex PCR; TCRdb's copy has only in-frame clones and lacks some. Its table lists just over 150,000 clones. Specimen: PBMCs. The receptors were sampled from a man aged 25 to 40 in good health and CMV-seronegative. Both conserved end residues are part of each CDR3. The D gene is left open where the match is weak.

CDR3nt: TGTGCCAGCAGCGTAGGGACAGGCCAACAAGAGACCCAGTACTTC
CDR3aa: CASSVGTGQQETQYF
d_gene: TRBD1
v_gene: TRBV9
j_gene: TRBJ2-5

CDR3nt: TGTGCCAGCAGTCCGGGACAGGATAACTATGGCTACACCTTC
CDR3aa: CASSPGQDNYGYTF
d_gene: TRBD1
v_gene: TRBV6-6
j_gene: TRBJ1-2

CDR3nt: TGTGCCAGCAGCGTGAGGACAATAACAGGCCTCGCAGATACGCAGTATTTT
CDR3aa: CASSVRTITGLADTQYF
d_gene: NA
v_gene: TRBV4-2
j_gene: TRBJ2-3

CDR3nt: TGCAGCGTTGAAGAAACAGGCGCCTACGAGCAGTACTTC
CDR3aa: CSVEETGAYEQYF
d_gene: NA
v_gene: TRBV29-1
j_gene: TRBJ2-7

CDR3nt: TGTGCCAGCAGCTTAGGAATTGGAGGGAGGGCTTTCTTT
CDR3aa: CASSLGIGGRAFF
d_gene: NA
v_gene: TRBV11-3
j_gene: TRBJ1-1

CDR3nt: TGTGCCAGTTCAAAGGGGACATGGACCTCTAACTATGGCTACACCTTC
CDR3aa: CASSKGTWTSNYGYTF
d_gene: NA
v_gene: TRBV19
j_gene: TRBJ1-2

CDR3nt: TGTGCCAGCACCCCAGGGACAGGCTATGGCTACACCTTC
CDR3aa: CASTPGTGYGYTF
d_gene: TRBD1
v_gene: TRBV6-1
j_gene: TRBJ1-2

CDR3nt: TGTGCCAGCAGCTCTCTCGGACAGGACTCGTTTGCAGCTTTCTTT
CDR3aa: CASSSLGQDSFAAFF
d_gene: TRBD1
v_gene: TRBV13
j_gene: TRBJ1-1

CDR3nt: TGTGCCAGCAGCGAATGGGGGGGCGGGGGGAATCAGCCCCAGCATTTT
CDR3aa: CASSEWGGGGNQPQHF
d_gene: NA
v_gene: TRBV2
j_gene: TRBJ1-5

CDR3nt: TGTGCCATCAGTGTCCATGGACAAGAAGCTTTCTTT
CDR3aa: CAISVHGQEAFF
d_gene: NA
v_gene: TRBV10-3
j_gene: TRBJ1-1

CDR3nt: TGTGCCACCAGCCTCTCGCCATGGGGTGGACTAGCGGGTAGGGGGAACGAGCAGTACTTC
CDR3aa: CATSLSPWGGLAGRGNEQYF
d_gene: TRBD2
v_gene: TRBV15
j_gene: TRBJ2-7

CDR3nt: TGTGCCAGCTCACAGACAGGGAGGACTGAAGCTTTCTTT
CDR3aa: CASSQTGRTEAFF
d_gene: TRBD1
v_gene: TRBV18
j_gene: TRBJ1-1

CDR3nt: TGTGCCAGTAGTACTAGCGGGAGCCGGGAGCTGTTTTTT
CDR3aa: CASSTSGSRELFF
d_gene: TRBD2
v_gene: TRBV19
j_gene: TRBJ2-2

CDR3nt: TGCGCCAGCAGCTTGGAGCTGCGTGGGTCAGGGACTGGAAACACCGCATATTTT
CDR3aa: CASSLELRGSGTGNTAYF
d_gene: NA
v_gene: TRBV5-1
j_gene: TRBJ1-3

CDR3nt: TGTGCCAGCAGCCGATCGACGGGCGGGGAGCTGTTTTTT
CDR3aa: CASSRSTGGELFF
d_gene: NA
v_gene: TRBV13
j_gene: TRBJ2-2

CDR3nt: TGTGCCAGCAGCGCCCTCGCGGGTGTCACCTACGAGCAGTACTTC
CDR3aa: CASSALAGVTYEQYF
d_gene: NA
v_gene: TRBV6-1
j_gene: TRBJ2-7

CDR3nt: TGTGCCAGTCGGGCTGGGGCCAACGTCCTGACTTTC
CDR3aa: CASRAGANVLTF
d_gene: NA
v_gene: TRBV6-4
j_gene: TRBJ2-6

CDR3nt: TGTGCCAGCAGTGGAGCTCCGGGATCCAACACCGGGGAGCTGTTTTTT
CDR3aa: CASSGAPGSNTGELFF
d_gene: NA
v_gene: TRBV6-1
j_gene: TRBJ2-2

CDR3nt: TGTGCCAGCAGCCTCGGGACAACTAATGAAAAACTGTTTTTT
CDR3aa: CASSLGTTNEKLFF
d_gene: NA
v_gene: TRBV5-4
j_gene: TRBJ1-4

CDR3nt: TGTGCCAGCTCCCGGCAGGGACTACATAACTATGGCTACACCTTC
CDR3aa: CASSRQGLHNYGYTF
d_gene: NA
v_gene: TRBV7-9
j_gene: TRBJ1-2

CDR3nt: TGTGCCAGCAGCTTAGAGCGGACCTCTTACAATGAGCAGTTCTTC
CDR3aa: CASSLERTSYNEQFF
d_gene: NA
v_gene: TRBV7-9
j_gene: TRBJ2-1

CDR3nt: TGCGCCAGCAGCTCCGGACCTAGACAGGCGTCCTACGAGCAGTACTTC
CDR3aa: CASSSGPRQASYEQYF
d_gene: NA
v_gene: TRBV5-1
j_gene: TRBJ2-7

CDR3nt: TGCGCCAGCAGCTTGGGCCCTCAGTACGAGCAGTACTTC
CDR3aa: CASSLGPQYEQYF
d_gene: NA
v_gene: TRBV5-1
j_gene: TRBJ2-7

CDR3nt: TGTGCCAGCTCCCTAACTAGCGGGAGGGCCGCCGAGCAGTACTTC
CDR3aa: CASSLTSGRAAEQYF
d_gene: TRBD2
v_gene: TRBV18
j_gene: TRBJ2-7

CDR3nt: TGTGCCAGCAGCTTGAACCCTACAGGAGTTCTAGCCAAAAACATTCAGTACTTC
CDR3aa: CASSLNPTGVLAKNIQYF
d_gene: NA
v_gene: TRBV7-2
j_gene: TRBJ2-4

CDR3nt: TGCAGCGTTGTGTGGCTCTCTAGTTACAATGAGCAGTTCTTC
CDR3aa: CSVVWLSSYNEQFF
d_gene: NA
v_gene: TRBV29-1
j_gene: TRBJ2-1

CDR3nt: TGCAGCGTTGAAGATCTGACAGCCCTTGTGAATGGCTACACCTTC
CDR3aa: CSVEDLTALVNGYTF
d_gene: NA
v_gene: TRBV29-1
j_gene: TRBJ1-2

CDR3nt: TGTGCCAGCAGCTTTCTACGCGGGGAGCTGTTTTTT
CDR3aa: CASSFLRGELFF
d_gene: NA
v_gene: TRBV7-8
j_gene: TRBJ2-2

CDR3nt: TGTGCCAGCAGTTCCTCCCCCGACTTTTCAGATACGCAGTATTTT
CDR3aa: CASSSSPDFSDTQYF
d_gene: NA
v_gene: TRBV28
j_gene: TRBJ2-3

CDR3nt: TGTGCCAGCAGTTTATCGGGAATTGACAATGAGCAGTTCTTC
CDR3aa: CASSLSGIDNEQFF
d_gene: NA
v_gene: TRBV28
j_gene: TRBJ2-1

CDR3nt: TGCGCCAGCAGTCCACTGTGGGAGCCTAGCAATCAGCCCCAGCATTTT
CDR3aa: CASSPLWEPSNQPQHF
d_gene: NA
v_gene: TRBV23-1
j_gene: TRBJ1-5

CDR3nt: TGTGCCAGCAGCTTAGCGGGGTGGACAGTGAGGGAGAACACTGAAGCTTTCTTT
CDR3aa: CASSLAGWTVRENTEAFF
d_gene: NA
v_gene: TRBV11-3
j_gene: TRBJ1-1

CDR3nt: TGCGCCAGCAGCTTGAGTTGGGGGACTGGGACCTACACCTACGAGCAGTACTTC
CDR3aa: CASSLSWGTGTYTYEQYF
d_gene: NA
v_gene: TRBV5-1
j_gene: TRBJ2-7

CDR3nt: TGTGCCAGCAGTGGCCGGCAGGGCGGCACAGATACGCAGTATTTT
CDR3aa: CASSGRQGGTDTQYF
d_gene: NA
v_gene: TRBV2
j_gene: TRBJ2-3

CDR3nt: TGTGCCAGCAGTTCCCGACAGGGTGCAGATACGCAGTATTTT
CDR3aa: CASSSRQGADTQYF
d_gene: TRBD1
v_gene: TRBV11-1
j_gene: TRBJ2-3

CDR3nt: TGTGCCAGCAGCTTAATAGGCGGGAGCACCTACAATGAGCAGTTCTTC
CDR3aa: CASSLIGGSTYNEQFF
d_gene: TRBD2
v_gene: TRBV7-9
j_gene: TRBJ2-1

CDR3nt: TGTGCCAGCAGCTTAGGCAGGGGAAACACTGAAGCTTTCTTT
CDR3aa: CASSLGRGNTEAFF
d_gene: NA
v_gene: TRBV7-8
j_gene: TRBJ1-1

CDR3nt: TGTGCCAGCAGCTTTACGGCGGGGGGTAGGGAAAAACTGTTTTTT
CDR3aa: CASSFTAGGREKLFF
d_gene: NA
v_gene: TRBV7-2
j_gene: TRBJ1-4

CDR3nt: TGTGCCAGCAGTAAGCAGGGAAGGCTCCACTACGAGCAGTACTTC
CDR3aa: CASSKQGRLHYEQYF
d_gene: NA
v_gene: TRBV6-5
j_gene: TRBJ2-7

CDR3nt: TGCGCCAGCAGCTTGGGGCGGGGAGACCAGCCCCAGCATTTT
CDR3aa: CASSLGRGDQPQHF
d_gene: NA
v_gene: TRBV5-1
j_gene: TRBJ1-5

CDR3nt: TGTGCCAGCAGCTTGGCAGGGACCTATAATTCACCCCTCCACTTT
CDR3aa: CASSLAGTYNSPLHF
d_gene: NA
v_gene: TRBV5-4
j_gene: TRBJ1-6

CDR3nt: TGTGCCAGCAGCCGCTCGGACAGAAAAGCTTTCTTT
CDR3aa: CASSRSDRKAFF
d_gene: NA
v_gene: TRBV7-9
j_gene: TRBJ1-1

CDR3nt: TGTGCCTGGAGCGAGCTTCCCGGGGGAAAAGCAGATACGCAGTATTTT
CDR3aa: CAWSELPGGKADTQYF
d_gene: NA
v_gene: TRBV30
j_gene: TRBJ2-3

CDR3nt: TGTGCCTGGAGTATTAGCGGGGGAGGGCACACCGGGGAGCTGTTTTTT
CDR3aa: CAWSISGGGHTGELFF
d_gene: TRBD2
v_gene: TRBV30
j_gene: TRBJ2-2

CDR3nt: TGCGCCAGCAGCCCGCGGGGGGCAGGGGGTATGAACACTGAAGCTTTCTTT
CDR3aa: CASSPRGAGGMNTEAFF
d_gene: TRBD1
v_gene: TRBV5-1
j_gene: TRBJ1-1

CDR3nt: TGTGCCAGCAGCTTCGGTCCCCTGCGGGACACCATATATTTT
CDR3aa: CASSFGPLRDTIYF
d_gene: NA
v_gene: TRBV7-2
j_gene: TRBJ1-3

CDR3nt: TGTGCCAGCAGCCTTACTAGCGGGAGGGCCTACGAGCAGTACTTC
CDR3aa: CASSLTSGRAYEQYF
d_gene: TRBD2
v_gene: TRBV7-2
j_gene: TRBJ2-7

CDR3nt: TGTGCCAGCAGATCTAACAATGAGCAGTTCTTC
CDR3aa: CASRSNNEQFF
d_gene: NA
v_gene: TRBV28
j_gene: TRBJ2-1

CDR3nt: TGTGCCAGCAGCACGGGACTAGCCCTGGTAGGGTACAATGAGCAGTTCTTC
CDR3aa: CASSTGLALVGYNEQFF
d_gene: TRBD2
v_gene: TRBV5-4
j_gene: TRBJ2-1

CDR3nt: TGTGCCAGCAGCGCAAGGGGGCCGAAGCCTGAGGCTTTCTTT
CDR3aa: CASSARGPKPEAFF
d_gene: TRBD1
v_gene: TRBV11-2
j_gene: TRBJ1-1

CDR3nt: TGTGCCAGCAGTATCGGGACTAGCGGGGGGGACACAGATACGCAGTATTTT
CDR3aa: CASSIGTSGGDTDTQYF
d_gene: TRBD2
v_gene: TRBV28
j_gene: TRBJ2-3

CDR3nt: TGCGCCAGCAGCTTAGGACAGGGGGGTCAGCCCCAGCATTTT
CDR3aa: CASSLGQGGQPQHF
d_gene: TRBD1
v_gene: TRBV5-1
j_gene: TRBJ1-5

CDR3nt: TGTGCCTGGAGTCACAGCGGGAGGGATTACAATGAGCAGTTCTTC
CDR3aa: CAWSHSGRDYNEQFF
d_gene: TRBD2
v_gene: TRBV30
j_gene: TRBJ2-1

CDR3nt: TGTGCCAGCAGTCCCGAGGAGGGGGCGCCCGGGGCCAACGTCCTGACTTTC
CDR3aa: CASSPEEGAPGANVLTF
d_gene: NA
v_gene: TRBV27
j_gene: TRBJ2-6

CDR3nt: TGCGCCAGCAGCCCCACCTCCGGGACCTACGAGCAGTACTTC
CDR3aa: CASSPTSGTYEQYF
d_gene: NA
v_gene: TRBV5-1
j_gene: TRBJ2-7

CDR3nt: TGTGCCAGTAGCAAAAACCAGGGGCCAGATACGCAGTATTTT
CDR3aa: CASSKNQGPDTQYF
d_gene: NA
v_gene: TRBV19
j_gene: TRBJ2-3

CDR3nt: TGTGCCAGCCAACAGGGGAACACTGAAGCTTTCTTT
CDR3aa: CASQQGNTEAFF
d_gene: NA
v_gene: TRBV25-1
j_gene: TRBJ1-1

CDR3nt: TGCAGCGTTAACGCGGGACTGAACACCGGGGAGCTGTTTTTT
CDR3aa: CSVNAGLNTGELFF
d_gene: NA
v_gene: TRBV29-1
j_gene: TRBJ2-2

CDR3nt: TGTGCCAGCGGTCCGACCGGGACAGATAATTACGAGCAGTACTTC
CDR3aa: CASGPTGTDNYEQYF
d_gene: TRBD1
v_gene: TRBV11-3
j_gene: TRBJ2-7

CDR3nt: TGTGCCAGCAGTTTAGACAGTGTAAGCTACGAGCAGTACTTC
CDR3aa: CASSLDSVSYEQYF
d_gene: NA
v_gene: TRBV28
j_gene: TRBJ2-7